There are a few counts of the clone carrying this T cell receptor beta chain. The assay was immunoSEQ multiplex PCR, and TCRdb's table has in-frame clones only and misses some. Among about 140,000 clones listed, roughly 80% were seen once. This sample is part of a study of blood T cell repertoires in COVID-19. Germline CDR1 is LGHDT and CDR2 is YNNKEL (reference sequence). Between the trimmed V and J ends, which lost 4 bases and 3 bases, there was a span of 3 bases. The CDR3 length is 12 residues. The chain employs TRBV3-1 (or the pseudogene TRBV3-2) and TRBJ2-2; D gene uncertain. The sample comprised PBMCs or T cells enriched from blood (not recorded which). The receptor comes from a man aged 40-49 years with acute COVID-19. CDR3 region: CASSPYTGELFF. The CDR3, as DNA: TGTGCCAGCAGCCCATACACCGGGGAGCTGTTTTTT.